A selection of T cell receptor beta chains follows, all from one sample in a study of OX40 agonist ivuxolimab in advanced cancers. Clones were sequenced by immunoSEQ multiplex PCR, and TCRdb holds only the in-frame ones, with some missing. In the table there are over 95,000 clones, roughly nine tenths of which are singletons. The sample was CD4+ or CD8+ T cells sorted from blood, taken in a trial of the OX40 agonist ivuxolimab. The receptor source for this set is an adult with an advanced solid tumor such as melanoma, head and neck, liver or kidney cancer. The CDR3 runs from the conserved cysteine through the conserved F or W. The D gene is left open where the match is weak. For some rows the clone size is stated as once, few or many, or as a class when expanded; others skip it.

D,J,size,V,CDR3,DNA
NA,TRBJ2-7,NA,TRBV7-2,CASSSRTATYEQYF,TGTGCCAGCAGCTCACGGACGGCAACCTACGAGCAGTACTTC
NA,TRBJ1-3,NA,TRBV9,CASSDRLSGNTIYF,TGTGCCAGCAGCGACAGACTCTCTGGAAACACCATATATTTT
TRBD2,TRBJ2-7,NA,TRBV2,CASSVETSGYEQYF,TGTGCCAGCAGTGTAGAGACTAGCGGCTACGAGCAGTACTTC
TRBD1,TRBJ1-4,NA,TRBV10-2,CASSGDRVEKLFF,TGCGCCAGCAGTGGGGACAGGGTCGAAAAACTGTTTTTT
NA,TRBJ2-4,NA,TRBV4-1,CASSPLGETKNIQYF,TGCGCCAGCAGCCCCCTGGGGGAAACCAAAAACATTCAGTACTTC
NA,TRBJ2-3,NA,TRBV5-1,CASSLGSRGDTQYF,TGCGCCAGCAGCCTGGGGTCACGAGGGGATACGCAGTATTTT
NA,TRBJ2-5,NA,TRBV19,CASSINRRETQYF,TGTGCCAGTAGTATAAACAGAAGAGAGACCCAGTACTTC
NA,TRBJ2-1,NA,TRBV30,CAWSRLREINEQFF,TGTGCCTGGAGTCGTTTAAGGGAAATCAATGAGCAGTTCTTC
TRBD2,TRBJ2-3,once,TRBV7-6,CASSPQLADYTDTQYF,TGTGCCAGCAGCCCACAACTAGCGGACTACACAGATACGCAGTATTTT
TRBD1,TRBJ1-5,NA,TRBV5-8,CASSSGQGNNQSQHF,TGTGCCAGCAGCTCTGGACAGGGAAATAATCAGTCCCAGCATTTT
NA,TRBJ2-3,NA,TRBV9,CASSVVPTETDTQYF,TGTGCCAGCAGCGTAGTCCCCACTGAAACAGATACGCAGTATTTT